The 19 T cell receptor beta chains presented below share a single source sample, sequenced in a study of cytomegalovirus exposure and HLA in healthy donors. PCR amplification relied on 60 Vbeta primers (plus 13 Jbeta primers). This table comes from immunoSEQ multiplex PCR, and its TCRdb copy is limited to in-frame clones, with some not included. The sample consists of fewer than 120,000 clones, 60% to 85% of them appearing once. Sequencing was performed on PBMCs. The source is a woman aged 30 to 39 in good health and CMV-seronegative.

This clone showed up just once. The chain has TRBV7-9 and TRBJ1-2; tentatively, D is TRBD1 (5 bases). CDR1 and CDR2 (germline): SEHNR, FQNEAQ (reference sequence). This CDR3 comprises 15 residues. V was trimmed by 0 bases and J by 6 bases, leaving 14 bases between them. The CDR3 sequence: CASSLAQQRTNGYTF. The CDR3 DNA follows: TGTGCCAGCAGCTTAGCGCAGCAAAGGACAAATGGCTACACCTTC.

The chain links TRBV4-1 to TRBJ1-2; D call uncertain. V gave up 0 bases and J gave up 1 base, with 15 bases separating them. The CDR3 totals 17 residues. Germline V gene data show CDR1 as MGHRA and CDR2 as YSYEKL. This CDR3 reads CASSQDLESPFNYGYTF. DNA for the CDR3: TGCGCCAGCAGCCAAGACCTAGAGAGTCCCTTTAACTATGGCTACACCTTC.

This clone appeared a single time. In DNA, the CDR3 is TGTGCCAGTAGTATAGCAAGGGACATCTATGGCTACACCTTC. Its translation: CASSIARDIYGYTF. V and J are TRBV19 and TRBJ1-2, with D tentatively TRBD1 (6 bases). Germline V lookup: CDR1 LNHDA, CDR2 SQIVND (reference sequence). V was cut by 1 base and J by 4 bases, with 10 bases left in between. This CDR3 is built from 14 residues.

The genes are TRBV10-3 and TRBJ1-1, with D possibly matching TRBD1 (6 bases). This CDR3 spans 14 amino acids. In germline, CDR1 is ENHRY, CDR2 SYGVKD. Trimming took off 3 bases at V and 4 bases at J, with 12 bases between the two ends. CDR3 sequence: CAISDQTGRTEAFF. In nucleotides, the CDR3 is TGTGCCATCAGTGACCAAACAGGGCGCACTGAAGCTTTCTTT.

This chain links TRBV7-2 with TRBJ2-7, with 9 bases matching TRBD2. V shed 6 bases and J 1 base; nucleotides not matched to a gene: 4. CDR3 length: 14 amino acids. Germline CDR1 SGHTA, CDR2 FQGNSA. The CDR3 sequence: CASRSAGGSYEQYF. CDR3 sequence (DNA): TGTGCCAGCAGGTCCGCGGGAGGGTCCTACGAGCAGTACTTC.

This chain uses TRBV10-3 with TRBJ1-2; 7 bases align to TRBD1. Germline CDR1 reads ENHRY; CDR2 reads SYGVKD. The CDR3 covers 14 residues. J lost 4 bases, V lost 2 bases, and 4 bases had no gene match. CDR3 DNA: TGTGCCATCAGTGAGAACCGGGACAGCTATGGCTACACCTTC. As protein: CAISENRDSYGYTF.

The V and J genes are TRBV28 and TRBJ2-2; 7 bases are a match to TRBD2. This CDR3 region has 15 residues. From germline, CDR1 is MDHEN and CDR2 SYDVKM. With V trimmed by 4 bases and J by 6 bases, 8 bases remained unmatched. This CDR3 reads CASSSGGRQSGELFF. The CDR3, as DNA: TGTGCCAGCAGTTCAGGCGGGAGACAGTCCGGGGAGCTGTTTTTT.

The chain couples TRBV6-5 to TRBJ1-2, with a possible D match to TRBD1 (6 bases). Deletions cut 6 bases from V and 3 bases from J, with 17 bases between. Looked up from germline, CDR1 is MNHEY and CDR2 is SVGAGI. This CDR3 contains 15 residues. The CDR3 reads CASRETGSPHYGYTF. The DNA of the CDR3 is TGTGCCAGCAGAGAGACAGGTTCGCCTCACTATGGCTACACCTTC.

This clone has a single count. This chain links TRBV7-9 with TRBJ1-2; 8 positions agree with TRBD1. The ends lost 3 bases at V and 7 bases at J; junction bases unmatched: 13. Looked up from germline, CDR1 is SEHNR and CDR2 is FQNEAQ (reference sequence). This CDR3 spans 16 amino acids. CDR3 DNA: TGTGCCAGCAGCTTCCAGACAGGGGCGGGAAATCCTGGCTACACCTTC. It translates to CASSFQTGAGNPGYTF.

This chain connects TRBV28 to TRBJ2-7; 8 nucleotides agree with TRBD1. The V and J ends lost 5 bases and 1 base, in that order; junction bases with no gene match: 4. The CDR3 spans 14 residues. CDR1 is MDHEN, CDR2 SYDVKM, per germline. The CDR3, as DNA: TGTGCCAGCAGTATTACAGGGGGGTCCTACGAGCAGTACTTC. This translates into CASSITGGSYEQYF.

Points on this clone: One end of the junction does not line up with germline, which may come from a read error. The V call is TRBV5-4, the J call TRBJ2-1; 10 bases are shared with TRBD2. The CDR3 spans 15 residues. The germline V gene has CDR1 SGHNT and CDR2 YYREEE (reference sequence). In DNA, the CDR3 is TGTGCCAGCAGCTTGGAGACTAGCGGGTACAGTGAGCAGTTCTTC. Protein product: CASSLETSGYSEQFF.

The CDR3 reads CASSVEGTGSGAFF. The CDR3 DNA sequence: TGTGCCAGCAGCGTAGAAGGGACAGGGAGTGGCGCTTTCTTT. V and J are TRBV9 and TRBJ1-1; 9 nucleotides line up with TRBD1. Unmatched junction bases numbered 8, after V lost 0 bases and J lost 11 bases. Germline lookup yields CDR1 SGDLS and CDR2 YYNGEE. The CDR3 runs 14 residues.

CDR3 sequence: CASSQDLNTGELFF. In nucleotides, the CDR3 is TGTGCCAGCAGCCAGGACTTAAACACCGGGGAGCTGTTTTTT. The chain carries TRBV14 and TRBJ2-2; maybe TRBD2 (5 bases). V lost 3 bases to trimming and J lost 2 bases, with 7 bases between them. The CDR3 runs to 14 residues. Germline CDR1 is SGHDN and CDR2 is FVKESK.

CDR3 sequence (DNA): TGTGCCAGCAGCTTGGTCAGGGGAGTCGACACTGAAGCTTTCTTT. Translated, it gives CASSLVRGVDTEAFF. V usage is TRBV5-4 and J usage is TRBJ1-1; possibly TRBD1 for D (6 bases). CDR1 is SGHNT, CDR2 YYREEE, per germline (reference sequence). The length of the CDR3 is 15 residues. V was cut by 0 bases and J by 3 bases, with 12 bases left in between.

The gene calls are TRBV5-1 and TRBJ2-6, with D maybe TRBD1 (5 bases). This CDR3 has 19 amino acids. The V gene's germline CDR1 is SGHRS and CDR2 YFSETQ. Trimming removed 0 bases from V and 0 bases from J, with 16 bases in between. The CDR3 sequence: CASSLEPRGLHSGANVLTF. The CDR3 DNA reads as TGCGCCAGCAGCTTGGAGCCAAGGGGCCTGCACTCTGGGGCCAACGTCCTGACTTTC.

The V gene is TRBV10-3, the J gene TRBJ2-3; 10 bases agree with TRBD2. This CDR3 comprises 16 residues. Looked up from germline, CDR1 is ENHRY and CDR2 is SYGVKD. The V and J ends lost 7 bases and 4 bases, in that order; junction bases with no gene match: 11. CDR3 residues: CAITSGLAEGADTQYF. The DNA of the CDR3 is TGTGCCATCACCTCCGGACTAGCGGAGGGCGCAGATACGCAGTATTTT.

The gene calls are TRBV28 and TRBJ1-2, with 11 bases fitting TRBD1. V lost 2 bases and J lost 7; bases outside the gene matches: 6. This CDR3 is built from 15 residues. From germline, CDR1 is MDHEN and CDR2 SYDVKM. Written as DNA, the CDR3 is TGTGCCAGCAGTTTAGGGGGACAGGGGGTTGGTGGCTACACCTTC. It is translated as CASSLGGQGVGGYTF.

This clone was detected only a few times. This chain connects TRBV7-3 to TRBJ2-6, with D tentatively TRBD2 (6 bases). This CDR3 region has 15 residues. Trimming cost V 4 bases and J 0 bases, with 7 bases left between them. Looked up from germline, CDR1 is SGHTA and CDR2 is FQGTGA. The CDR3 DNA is TGTGCCAGCAGCTCCGGGAGCTCTGGGGCCAACGTCCTGACTTTC. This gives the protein CASSSGSSGANVLTF. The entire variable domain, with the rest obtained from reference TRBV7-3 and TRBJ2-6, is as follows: GAGVSQTPSNKVTEKGKYVELRCDPISGHTALYWYRQSLGQGPEFLIYFQGTGAADDSGLPNDRFFAVRPEGSVSTLKIQRTERGDSAVYLCASSSGSSGANVLTFGAGSRLTVL.

DNA of the CDR3: TGTGCCAGCAGTGCGACGGGTCCCTACGAGCAGTACTTC. This sequence encodes CASSATGPYEQYF. The V call is TRBV6-1, the J call TRBJ2-7; D not resolved. The CDR3 is 13 amino acids. CDR1 and CDR2 (germline): MNHNS, SASEGT. The V end was cut by 4 bases, the J end by 2 bases, with 9 bases between.